This entry describes one TCR beta chain. Its antigen is not identified. The authors loaded around 220 ng DNA, about 30,000 T cell genomes, into sorted-subset replicate PCRs. Assay: immunoSEQ multiplex PCR; the TCRdb copy retains only in-frame clones and omits some. The sample has 950,000 to 1,300,000 clones, around 76% seen once; the top ten hold approximately 1.5%. Donors comprised healthy HIV-negative adults lacking recent acute infections or vaccinations. The data were taken from a study of shared clonotypes between healthy human individuals. This CDR3 is built from 14 residues. Germline V lookup: CDR1 MNHNS, CDR2 SASEGT. Trimming pared 7 bases from V and 8 bases from J, leaving 18 bases between. Study results and limitations: Shared across a few donors were roughly 5.3% of the naive CD4 clonotypes.

The V gene is TRBV6-1, the J gene TRBJ2-1; D not resolved. The receptor was derived from a man between 18 and 35 years old in good health. Sequenced input: memory CD4+ T cells sorted from blood. The subset here: CD45RA-negative fraction. DNA of the CDR3: TGTGCCAGCAAGGGTACCCTCGGCCTCGATGAGCAGTTCTTC. It is translated as CASKGTLGLDEQFF.